This T cell receptor beta chain stems from a study of blood T cell repertoires in COVID-19. In the study overall: Acute-phase and convalescent COVID-19 samples originated in the United States, Italy and Spain. Sample material is recorded as cDNA or gDNA derived from T cells, B-cell-depleted T cells, or PBMCs.

Study processing details: Nucleated cell number was recorded as an estimate derived from reference gene primer amplification. Sequencing was performed with immunoSEQ multiplex PCR; in TCRdb, only in-frame clones are kept and a portion is missing. The V and J calls and clone size come from that table; D and trimming were worked out from the DNA. The data show 90,000 to 120,000 clones, with approximately 84% seen just once and more than 20% held by the top ten. This CDR3 region has 20 residues. The germline V gene has CDR1 LGHDT and CDR2 YNNKEL (reference sequence). Losses at the gene ends were 1 base for V and 4 bases for J; bases not matched to a gene: 12.

The receptor's source is a man aged 60 to 69 with acute or convalescent COVID-19. The sequencing input was peripheral blood. V usage is TRBV3-1 (or the pseudogene TRBV3-2) and J usage is TRBJ2-2; 13 bases match TRBD2. CDR3 residues: CASSQGQTSGRSVRTGELFF. CDR3 DNA sequence: TGTGCCAGCAGCCAAGGGCAGACTAGCGGGAGGTCTGTCCGCACCGGGGAGCTGTTTTTT.